This T cell receptor beta chain was identified during a study of blood T cell repertoires in COVID-19. Looking at the study overall: COVID-19 samples collected from the United States, Italy and Spain covered acute and convalescent phases. T cells, B-cell-depleted T cells, or PBMCs supplied cDNA or gDNA.

Original processing methods: Amplifying reference gene primers gave estimates of nucleated cell counts. The assay was immunoSEQ multiplex PCR, and TCRdb's table has in-frame clones only and misses some. V and J calls plus clone size are reproduced from that table; the DNA served to infer D and trimming. The table records some 45,000 clones, about 90% of them present only once. The CDR3 runs to 15 residues. Germline-derived CDR1 and CDR2 are SGHDT and YYEEEE. V lost 3 bases, J lost 2 bases, and 13 bases lay in between. The source material was peripheral blood. The source of this sequence is a man aged 50-60 years with active COVID-19. The chain links TRBV5-6 to TRBJ2-3, with D possibly TRBD2 on 6 matching bases. In DNA form, the CDR3 reads TGTGCCAGCAGCTCCCGACTAGTTCACACAGATACGCAGTATTTT. The encoded protein is CASSSRLVHTDTQYF. The variable domain in full, completed from reference TRBV5-6 and TRBJ2-3, reads DAGVTQSPTHLIKTRGQQVTLRCSPKSGHDTVSWYQQALGQGPQFIFQYYEEEERQRGNFPDRFSGHQFPNYSSELNVNALLLGDSALYLCASSSRLVHTDTQYFGPGTRLTVL.